These 32 T cell receptor beta chains were all obtained from the same sample, sequenced in a study of identical twins. TCRdb passed the 5' RACE reads through MiXCR, listing each CDR3 protein once. Of hundreds of thousands of distinct CDR3 sequences listed, about 8.9% were seen once; the top ten hold more than 2%. The same sample was also used in a study of yellow fever vaccine responses in identical twins.

Specimen: memory (CD45RO+) T cells sorted from blood. The receptors stem from a woman between 18 and 29 years old in good health.

This clonotype occurred a few times. This chain joins TRBV20-1 and TRBJ2-2; D not certain. Germline V CDR1 and CDR2: DFQATT, SNEGSKA (reference sequence). The V end lost 5 bases, the J end lost 3 bases, and 10 bases lay between the germline ends. The CDR3 sequence is 13 residues long. The CDR3 here is CSALGWDTGELFF. The DNA of the CDR3 is TGCAGTGCTCTAGGTTGGGACACCGGGGAGCTGTTTTTT.

This clonotype was recorded many times. This sequence joins TRBV12-3 or TRBV12-4 and TRBJ2-7; possible D gene TRBD2, 6 bases. Trimming left V 6 bases short and J 6 bases short, with 18 bases between. The CDR3 is made up of 14 amino acids. As DNA, the CDR3 is TGTGCCAGCAGCCCTCCGGGACTTCCTCGCGAGCAGTACTTC. As protein: CASSPPGLPREQYF.

Ten or more counts support this clonotype. The V and J genes are TRBV20-1 and TRBJ2-3; D assignment may be TRBD1 or TRBD2 (5 bases each). CDR1 and CDR2 (germline): DFQATT, SNEGSKA (reference sequence). V dropped 0 bases and J dropped 6 bases, with 16 bases sitting between them. The CDR3 totals 15 residues. The chain's CDR3 is CSARDLQLWGDTQYF. The CDR3 nucleotides are TGCAGTGCTAGAGATCTTCAATTGTGGGGGGATACGCAGTATTTT.

This clonotype was counted at least ten times. The chain joins TRBV21-1 to TRBJ1-5. TRBV21-1 is deemed a pseudogene. CDR3 length equals 12 residues. The CDR3 sequence: CASSKNGQPQHF. The CDR3 DNA sequence: TGTGCCAGCAGCAAAAATGGTCAGCCCCAGCATTTT.

The V and J genes are TRBV7-9 and TRBJ2-3; the D gene is possibly TRBD2 (5 bases). The V end lost 4 bases, the J end lost 1 base, and 12 bases lay between the germline ends. Per germline, CDR1 SEHNR and CDR2 FQNEAQ (reference sequence). The CDR3 has 15 residues. CDR3 in DNA: TGTGCCAGCAGCTCTAAAATTAGCGGCACAGATACGCAGTATTTT. It codes for CASSSKISGTDTQYF.

In this sample, this clonotype turned up a few times. The rearrangement joins TRBV5-5 to TRBJ1-1; D gene unclear. The CDR3 spans 15 residues. The V gene's germline CDR1 is SGHKS and CDR2 YYEKEE (reference sequence). Trimming took 2 bases from V and 0 from J, leaving 11 bases between them. CDR3 bases: TGTGCCAGCAGCTTTGTCCCGCTAGTGAACACTGAAGCTTTCTTT. Amino acid sequence: CASSFVPLVNTEAFF.

This chain uses TRBV3-1 with TRBJ2-5; a possible D gene is TRBD2 (7 bases). Trimming stripped 2 bases from V and 5 bases from J, with 12 bases between. The CDR3 runs 14 residues. From germline, CDR1 is LGHDT and CDR2 YNNKEL (reference sequence). The chain's CDR3 is CASSQKGGDETQYF. CDR3 bases: TGTGCCAGCAGCCAAAAAGGGGGGGACGAGACCCAGTACTTC.

The gene calls are TRBV3-1 and TRBJ2-3; TRBD2 aligns across 7 bases. This CDR3 region has 17 residues. The germline V gene encodes CDR1 LGHDT and CDR2 YNNKEL (reference sequence). The trim removed 3 bases at V and 4 bases at J, leaving 13 bases unmatched. CDR3: CASSQVASGTGADTQYF. The CDR3 region has the DNA TGTGCCAGCAGCCAGGTAGCGAGCGGGACTGGGGCAGATACGCAGTATTTT.

The chain combines TRBV7-9 with TRBJ2-2; D perhaps matches TRBD1 (6 bases). This CDR3 contains 17 residues. V was shortened by 5 bases and J by 0 bases, with 16 bases between the two germline ends. Germline V CDR1 and CDR2: SEHNR, FQNEAQ (reference sequence). CDR3 sequence: CASSAWYRDANTGELFF. Here the CDR3 DNA reads TGTGCCAGCAGCGCCTGGTACAGGGACGCGAACACCGGGGAGCTGTTTTTT.

This rearrangement joins TRBV10-3 to TRBJ2-1, with 8 bases fitting TRBD1. Trimming cost V 10 bases and J 6 bases; bases outside gene matches: 14. The CDR3 runs 15 residues. Germline assignment: CDR1 ENHRY and CDR2 SYGVKD. CDR3 DNA: TGTGCCACGCAAGGGGACAGGCCTACCCCCAATGAGCAGTTCTTC. It yields the protein CATQGDRPTPNEQFF.

This clonotype was detected only a few times. V gene TRBV28 combines with J gene TRBJ1-1; no definite D call. The CDR3 spans 12 residues. Trimming cost V 6 bases and J 11 bases, with 16 bases left between them. Germline-derived CDR1 and CDR2 are MDHEN and SYDVKM. For the CDR3, the DNA is TGTGCCAGCAGCCCCTCCACCCCGGAGGCTTTCTTT. It encodes CASSPSTPEAFF.

This clonotype was counted ten times or more. This chain joins TRBV7-6 and TRBJ1-6; TRBD1 might be the D (6 bases). The CDR3 runs to 15 residues. Germline V CDR1 and CDR2: SGHVS, FNYEAQ. V was cut by 1 base and J by 10 bases, with 14 bases left in between. DNA for the CDR3: TGTGCCAGCAGCTTAGAGGACAGTTCCGGGTCACCCCTCCACTTT. Protein sequence: CASSLEDSSGSPLHF.

The chain uses TRBV5-5 and TRBJ1-1; 7 nucleotides line up with TRBD1. Unmatched junction bases numbered 5, after V lost 3 bases and J lost 3 bases. This CDR3 has 14 residues. Germline-derived CDR1 and CDR2 are SGHKS and YYEKEE (reference sequence). CDR3 sequence reads: CASSWDSTYTEAFF. DNA for the CDR3: TGTGCCAGCAGCTGGGACAGCACTTACACTGAAGCTTTCTTT.

J is TRBJ1-1 and V is TRBV20-1; D unclear. V shed 5 bases and J shed 2 bases, with 15 bases lying between them. This CDR3 contains 14 residues. CDR1 and CDR2 from the germline V gene are DFQATT and SNEGSKA (reference sequence). CDR3 bases: TGCAGTGCTGGAGGGTGGACGGTTAACACTGAAGCTTTCTTT. This codes for CSAGGWTVNTEAFF.

This clonotype was seen repeatedly, ten times or more. The V call is TRBV29-1, the J call TRBJ2-1; a weak D match, TRBD1 (6 bases). Germline V gene data show CDR1 as SQVTM and CDR2 as ANQGSEA. The CDR3 is made up of 13 amino acids. The V and J ends lost 2 bases and 4 bases respectively, with 9 bases between them. The CDR3 DNA reads TGCAGCGTTGAAACAGGGACGTACAATGAGCAGTTCTTC. Amino acid sequence: CSVETGTYNEQFF.

This clonotype was seen more than once but under ten times. The chain joins TRBV24-1 to TRBJ2-1; 8 bases line up with TRBD1. Germline CDR1 KGHDR, CDR2 SFDVKD. This CDR3 region has 16 residues. V lost 4 bases and J lost 4; bases outside the gene matches: 8. The CDR3 nucleotides are TGTGCCACCAGTGACAGGGGGCTTGGTTCGTACAATGAGCAGTTCTTC. As protein: CATSDRGLGSYNEQFF.

This clonotype came up a few times. The chain is built from TRBV3-1 and TRBJ1-1; weak D call: TRBD1 (6 bases). V was shortened by 7 bases and J by 1 base, with 10 bases between the two germline ends. CDR3 length: 13 amino acids. Germline V CDR1 and CDR2: LGHDT, YNNKEL (reference sequence). The CDR3 DNA reads TGTGCCAGCACTGGGGGCGGGAACACTGAAGCTTTCTTT. Amino acid sequence: CASTGGGNTEAFF.

The gene calls are TRBV28 and TRBJ2-2; 10 nucleotides align to TRBD1. Germline CDR1 is MDHEN and CDR2 is SYDVKM. V lost 5 bases and J lost 4; bases outside the gene matches: 7. The CDR3 is 16 residues long. The chain's CDR3 is CASSLLGQGLTGELFF. The CDR3 nucleotides read TGTGCCAGCAGTCTCTTGGGACAGGGGCTCACCGGGGAGCTGTTTTTT.

This clonotype has more than one count but fewer than ten. V is TRBV24-1 and J is TRBJ2-2, with 14 bases fitting TRBD2. The CDR3 loop spans 19 amino acids. V lost 3 bases to trimming and J lost 5 bases; unmatched junction nucleotides: 10. Germline V lookup: CDR1 KGHDR, CDR2 SFDVKD. The CDR3 here is CATSDAGTSGRIRTGELFF. CDR3 coding DNA: TGTGCCACCAGTGATGCAGGGACTAGCGGGAGAATACGGACCGGGGAGCTGTTTTTT.

This clonotype appeared a few times. This sequence joins TRBV20-1 and TRBJ2-3; tentative D call: TRBD2 (6 bases). The V gene's germline CDR1 is DFQATT and CDR2 SNEGSKA (reference sequence). This CDR3 spans 14 amino acids. V lost 3 bases, J lost 1 base, and 11 bases lay in between. In DNA, the CDR3 is TGCAGTGCTAGGCGGGGTAGTGGCACAGATACGCAGTATTTT. It encodes CSARRGSGTDTQYF.

This clonotype was seen many times. The rearrangement joins TRBV4-1 to TRBJ2-1; D is ambiguous. CDR1 is MGHRA and CDR2 is YSYEKL in the germline V gene. The CDR3 extends over 15 amino acids. Trimming shortened V by 0 bases and J by 6 bases, and 12 bases separated the two germline ends. The CDR3 DNA follows: TGCGCCAGCAGCCAAGATTGGGGAACCATCAATGAGCAGTTCTTC. It yields the protein CASSQDWGTINEQFF.

The CDR3 reads CASSLRTSDNRPGELFF. DNA of the CDR3: TGCGCCAGCAGCTTAAGGACTAGCGACAACCGACCCGGGGAGCTGTTTTTT. V is TRBV5-1 and J is TRBJ2-2, with 9 bases that match TRBD2. CDR3 length: 17 residues. Germline-derived CDR1 and CDR2 are SGHRS and YFSETQ. The V segment lost 2 bases and the J segment 6 bases; nucleotides outside the gene matches: 11.

The sample holds a few counts of this clonotype. The chain joins TRBV6-5 to TRBJ2-5; 14 bases map to TRBD2. This CDR3 is 17 amino acids long. V was clipped by 2 bases and J by 3 bases; unmatched bases: 5. Germline loops: CDR1 MNHEY, CDR2 SVGAGI. The CDR3 region has the DNA TGTGCCAGCAGTTACACCGGGACTAGCGGGGGAAAAGAGACCCAGTACTTC. Its translation: CASSYTGTSGGKETQYF.

The table lists this clonotype with many counts. The gene calls are TRBV19 and TRBJ2-2, with TRBD2 matching 10 bases. With 4 bases clipped from V and 3 bases from J, the junction kept 2 bases outside the gene matches. The germline CDR1 and CDR2 sequences are LNHDA and SQIVND (reference sequence). CDR3 size: 15 residues. CDR3 nucleotides: TGTGCCAGTAGTAGCCTAGCGGGGGACACCGGGGAGCTGTTTTTT. It translates to CASSSLAGDTGELFF.

Regarding this clonotype: Given a much more abundant clone one base away, this may be a read error. The V gene is TRBV4-1, the J gene TRBJ2-7; the match to TRBD2 covers 8 bases. Germline CDR1 is MGHRA and CDR2 is YSYEKL. This CDR3 contains 16 residues. CDR3 sequence (DNA): TGCCCCAGCAGCCAAGTAGCCAGCGGGAGATCCCACGAGCAGTACTTC. Its protein product is CPSSQVASGRSHEQYF.

This chain connects TRBV24-1 to TRBJ2-1, with 9 positions matching TRBD2. There are 14 residues in the CDR3. Germline V gene data show CDR1 as KGHDR and CDR2 as SFDVKD. Trimming took 5 bases from V and 10 from J; bases not matched to a gene: 8. This CDR3 is CATSARGGAGEQFF. CDR3 DNA sequence: TGTGCCACCAGTGCTCGCGGGGGGGCGGGGGAGCAGTTCTTC.

This clonotype was counted only a few times. The V and J genes are TRBV5-1 and TRBJ2-5; maybe TRBD2 (6 bases). Trimming stripped 0 bases from V and 4 bases from J, with 13 bases between. Germline V lookup: CDR1 SGHRS, CDR2 YFSETQ. The CDR3 has 15 amino acids. CDR3 amino acids: CASSLDMTSGETQYF. CDR3 bases: TGCGCCAGCAGCTTGGATATGACTAGTGGAGAGACCCAGTACTTC.

This chain links TRBV2 with TRBJ2-7; D not resolved. Looked up from germline, CDR1 is SNHLY and CDR2 is FYNNEI. V lost 4 bases and J 1 base, leaving 8 bases between the germline ends. This CDR3 contains 13 residues. The CDR3 sequence is CASSGRESYEQYV. The CDR3 bases are TGTGCCAGCAGTGGTAGGGAATCCTACGAGCAGTACGTC.

As concerns this clonotype: This sequence may be a read error, since a much larger clone differs from it by one base. V is TRBV2 and J is TRBJ2-7; TRBD2 matches 7 bases. V lost 4 bases, J lost 3 bases, and 9 bases stayed unmatched. The CDR3 runs to 15 residues. Germline loops: CDR1 SNHLY, CDR2 FYNNEI. The CDR3 DNA reads as TGTGCCAGCAGTGGTACTAGCGAAGCGTTCTACGAGCAGTACTTC. Amino acid sequence: CASSGTSEAFYEQYF.

The gene calls are TRBV28 and TRBJ2-7; maybe TRBD2 (6 bases). Germline V gene sequence: CDR1 MDHEN, CDR2 SYDVKM. Trimming shortened V by 3 bases and J by 3 bases, and 9 bases separated the two germline ends. The CDR3 is 13 amino acids. The chain's CDR3 is CASSLIGGYEQYV. The CDR3 coding sequence is TGTGCCAGCAGTTTGATCGGGGGCTACGAGCAGTACGTC.

In its sample, this clonotype was seen many times. The genes are TRBV7-2 and TRBJ2-5; D is uncertain. This CDR3 region has 14 residues. V lost 0 bases, J lost 2 bases, and 7 bases lay in between. Germline CDR1 SGHTA, CDR2 FQGNSA. The DNA of the CDR3 is TGTGCCAGCAGCTTAGCTTCGTTGCAAGAGACCCAGTACTTC. Translated: CASSLASLQETQYF.

There are a few counts of this clonotype. This chain links TRBV14 with TRBJ2-2; a weak D match, TRBD2 (6 bases). This CDR3 is 17 amino acids long. Germline CDR1 reads SGHDN; CDR2 reads FVKESK. Trimming left V 0 bases short and J 1 base short, with 12 bases between. The CDR3 loop is CASSQDKVAVNTGELFF. Here the CDR3 DNA reads TGTGCCAGCAGCCAAGATAAGGTAGCGGTGAACACCGGGGAGCTGTTTTTT. The complete variable domain, with remaining parts taken from reference TRBV14 and TRBJ2-2, reads EAGVTQFPSHSVIEKGQTVTLRCDPISGHDNLYWYRRVMGKEIKFLLHFVKESKQDESGMPNNRFLAERTGGTYSTLKVQPAELEDSGVYFCASSQDKVAVNTGELFFGEGSRLTVL.